This T cell receptor (beta chain) was identified during a study of T cell responses to AZD1222 COVID-19 vaccine. V shed 6 bases and J shed 7 bases, with 19 bases lying between them. CDR1 and CDR2 (germline): KGHSH, LQKENI. CDR3 length equals 16 residues. Profiled with immunoSEQ multiplex PCR; TCRdb holds only in-frame clones, not every one. The sample has 100,000 to 150,000 clones; under 90% are singletons. The V call is TRBV18, the J call TRBJ1-6; a weak D match, TRBD1 (6 bases). The clonotype originates from an adult in good health. Here the sequenced sample was peripheral blood, taken on day 0 of AZD1222 vaccination. The CDR3: CASSPMAGDDNSPLHF. The CDR3 coding sequence is TGTGCCAGCTCCCCAATGGCAGGGGATGACAATTCACCCCTCCACTTT.